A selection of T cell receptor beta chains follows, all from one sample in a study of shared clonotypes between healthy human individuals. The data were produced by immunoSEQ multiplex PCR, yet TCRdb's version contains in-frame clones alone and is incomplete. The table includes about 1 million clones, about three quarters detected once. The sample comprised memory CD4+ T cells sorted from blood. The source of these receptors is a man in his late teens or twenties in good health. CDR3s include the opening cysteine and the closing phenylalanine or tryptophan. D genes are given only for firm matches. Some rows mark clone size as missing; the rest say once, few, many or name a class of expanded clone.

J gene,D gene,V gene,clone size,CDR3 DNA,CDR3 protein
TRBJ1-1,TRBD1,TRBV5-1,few,TGCGCCAGCAGTCGGGACAGGGCGAACACTGAAGCTTTCTTT,CASSRDRANTEAFF
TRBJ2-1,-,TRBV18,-,TGTGCCAGCTCACCAGGCGGAACCTTGAATGAGCAGTTCTTC,CASSPGGTLNEQFF
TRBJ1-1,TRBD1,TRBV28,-,TGTGCCAGCAGGCGACAGGGAGGAACTGAAGCTTTCTTT,CASRRQGGTEAFF
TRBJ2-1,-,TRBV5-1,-,TGCGCCAGCAGTAACCGACGCAGAAGCTCCTACAATGAGCAGTTCTTC,CASSNRRRSSYNEQFF
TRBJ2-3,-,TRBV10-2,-,TGCGCCAGCAGTCAGACTGTAGATACGCAGTATTTT,CASSQTVDTQYF
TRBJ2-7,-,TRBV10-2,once,TGCGCCAGCAGTGAGCAGGGGGGCGGGGGCTACGAGCAGTACTTC,CASSEQGGGGYEQYF
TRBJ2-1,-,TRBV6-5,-,TGTGCCAGCAGTCGACCCTCCTCGGAGCAGTTCTTC,CASSRPSSEQFF
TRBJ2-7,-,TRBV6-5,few,TGTGCCAGCAGTTACCCTGGCGGGCGAGAAGTCGAGCAGTACTTC,CASSYPGGREVEQYF
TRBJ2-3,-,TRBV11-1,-,TGTGCCAGCAGCTTAGCCTCGCCAGATACGCAGTATTTT,CASSLASPDTQYF
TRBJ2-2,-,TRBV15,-,TGTGCCACCAGCAGGAGGAGGGACACCGGGGAGCTGTTTTTT,CATSRRRDTGELFF
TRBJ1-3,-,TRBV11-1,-,TGTGCCAGCAGCTCAATTAGGGCCGGGGCTCCCTCCGGAAACACCATATATTTT,CASSSIRAGAPSGNTIYF
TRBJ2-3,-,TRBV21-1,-,TGTGCCAGCAGCAAAGTTAGGTGGGGGGACGGAGTGCAGTATTTT,CASSKVRWGDGVQYF
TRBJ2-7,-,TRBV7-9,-,TGTGCCAGCAGTTTTGGCGGCAGGAGCTCCTACGAGCAGTACTTC,CASSFGGRSSYEQYF
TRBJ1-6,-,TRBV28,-,TGTGCCAGCAGTTCTAATTCACCCCTCCACTTT,CASSSNSPLHF
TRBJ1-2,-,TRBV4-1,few,TGCGCCAGCAGCCAAGACTTTCAGGCCTATGGCTACACCTTC,CASSQDFQAYGYTF
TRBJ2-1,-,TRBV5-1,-,TGCGCCAGCAGCCCTAACCCCCATATATCCTACAATGAGCAGTTCTTC,CASSPNPHISYNEQFF
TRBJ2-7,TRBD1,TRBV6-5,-,TGTGCCAGCCACAAACAGGGGGCCACAACCTACGAGCAGTACTTC,CASHKQGATTYEQYF
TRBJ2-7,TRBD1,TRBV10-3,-,TGTGCCATCGGGACAGGGGGCGCAGAGCAGTACTTC,CAIGTGGAEQYF
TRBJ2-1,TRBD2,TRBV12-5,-,TGTGCTAGTGGTTCGGGACTAGCGGGAGAGGATGAGCAGTTCTTC,CASGSGLAGEDEQFF
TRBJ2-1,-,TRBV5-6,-,TGTGCCAGCAGTAGAAATTGGGGGAGATCCTACAATGAGCAGTTCTTC,CASSRNWGRSYNEQFF
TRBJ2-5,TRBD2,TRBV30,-,TGTGCCTGGGGGACTAGCCAAGAGACCCAGTACTTC,CAWGTSQETQYF
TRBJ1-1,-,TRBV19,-,TGTGCCAGTAGTAATAGACGCCCTGAAGCTTTCTTT,CASSNRRPEAFF
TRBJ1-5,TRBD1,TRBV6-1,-,TGTGCCAGCACCTTGGGACAGGGCGATCAGCCCCAGCATTTT,CASTLGQGDQPQHF